This T cell receptor beta chain was recorded in a study of blood T cell repertoires in COVID-19. As processed by the authors: Amplification of reference gene primers provided the estimated nucleated cell counts. The assay was immunoSEQ multiplex PCR, and TCRdb's table has in-frame clones only and misses some. Clonal size and the V and J genes are those of that table, whereas D and trimming came from the DNA. The data contain some 350,000 clones, around 89% of them seen just once; the ten biggest clones take up 0.9% to 1.1%. Germline V CDR1 and CDR2: MDHEN, SYDVKM. Trimming shortened V by 5 bases and J by 1 base, and 8 bases separated the two germline ends. This CDR3 comprises 13 residues.

The sequenced material came from PBMCs or T cells enriched from blood (not recorded which). The rearrangement uses TRBV28 and TRBJ1-1; D not resolved. The receptor's source is a man younger than 35 who had recovered from COVID-19. The CDR3 DNA follows: TGTGCCAGCAGTACCGCGGGGAACACTGAAGCTTTCTTT. It specifies CASSTAGNTEAFF.